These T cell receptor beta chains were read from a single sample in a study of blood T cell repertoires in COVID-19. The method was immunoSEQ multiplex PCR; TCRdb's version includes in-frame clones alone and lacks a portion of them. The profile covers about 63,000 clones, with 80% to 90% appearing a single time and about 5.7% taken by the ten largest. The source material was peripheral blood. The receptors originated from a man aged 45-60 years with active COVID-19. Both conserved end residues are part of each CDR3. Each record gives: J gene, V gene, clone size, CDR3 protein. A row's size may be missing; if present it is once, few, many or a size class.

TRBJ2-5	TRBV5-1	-	CASSSGQLGETQYF
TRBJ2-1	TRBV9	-	CASSDRDSGRNEQFF
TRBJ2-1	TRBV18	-	CASSPSSGSYNEQFF
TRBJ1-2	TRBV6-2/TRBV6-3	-	CASSYRMGGVAYGYTF
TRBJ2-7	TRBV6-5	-	CASSSWTSGGGEQYF
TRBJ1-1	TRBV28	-	CASSSRTGGKTEAFF
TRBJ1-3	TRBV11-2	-	CASSLTGRGNTIYF
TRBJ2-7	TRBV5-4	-	CASSLGLARNVYEQYF
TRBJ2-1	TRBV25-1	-	CASSEGRERYNEQFF
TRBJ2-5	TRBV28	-	CASSRGQLKETQYF
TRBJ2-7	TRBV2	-	CASSGSLAGGPGYYEQYF
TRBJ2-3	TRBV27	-	CASSSRLQSDTQYF
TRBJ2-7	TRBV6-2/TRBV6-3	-	CASSYRGPYEQYF
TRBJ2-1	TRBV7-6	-	CASSLSGTSYNEQFF
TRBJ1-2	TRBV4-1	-	CASSQEVSGRGGYTF
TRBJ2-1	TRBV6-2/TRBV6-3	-	CASSYSGNNEQFF
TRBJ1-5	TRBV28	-	CASSSMFWDRNNQPQHF
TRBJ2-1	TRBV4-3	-	CASSQDYGQGFVNEQFF
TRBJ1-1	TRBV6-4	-	CASSDGTNTEAFF
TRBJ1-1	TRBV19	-	CASSIWGDSRPNTEAFF
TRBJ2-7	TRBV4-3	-	CASSQGLAETYEQYF
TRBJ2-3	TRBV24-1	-	CATSVRQGSTDTQYF
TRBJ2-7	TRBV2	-	CASSGQGGGLGEQYF
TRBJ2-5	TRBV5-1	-	CASSWDRVQETQYF
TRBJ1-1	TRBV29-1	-	CSVGALRGTEAFF
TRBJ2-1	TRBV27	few	CASSLSPDSYNEQFF
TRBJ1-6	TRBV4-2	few	CASSQAQNSPLHF
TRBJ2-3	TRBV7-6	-	CASSGPRLLTDTQYF
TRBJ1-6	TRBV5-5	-	CASSSTELRPSPLHF
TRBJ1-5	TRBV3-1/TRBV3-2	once	CASSQTRWYQRPFPYSNQPQHF
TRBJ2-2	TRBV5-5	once	CASSLKLKNTGELFF
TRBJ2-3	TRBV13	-	CASERTDTQYF
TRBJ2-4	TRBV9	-	CASSVSGGENIQYF
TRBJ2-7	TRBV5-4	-	CASSFVGLGRREQYF
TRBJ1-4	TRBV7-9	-	CASSPVVRGDEKLFF
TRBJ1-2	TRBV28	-	CASTGGLNYGYTF